Sequencing of this T cell receptor beta chain was carried out in a study of early T cells in non-severe SARS-CoV-2 infection. Study information: It was bulk RNA from unsorted whole blood that was sequenced, and the chains were unpaired.

Germline-derived CDR1 and CDR2 are SGHRS and YFSETQ. With V trimmed by 0 bases and J by 4 bases, 6 bases remained unmatched. The CDR3 contains 15 residues. This clonotype was detected only a few times. Attached unique molecular identifiers marked individual cDNA molecules. TCRdb recomputed calls from the 5' RACE reads with MiXCR, one row per CDR3 protein. This table holds roughly 100,000 distinct CDR3 sequences, less than 15% found once. The genes are TRBV5-1 and TRBJ2-5; 7 bases align to TRBD2. Input material: whole blood. The TCR comes from an adult who was a healthcare worker with PCR-confirmed SARS-CoV-2 infection or an uninfected control (not recorded which). The CDR3 DNA reads as TGCGCCAGCAGCTTGGCGGGGGGACGGGCAGAGACCCAGTACTTC. Its translation is CASSLAGGRAETQYF.